Listed here are 3 T cell receptor beta chains from one sample, sequenced in a study of blood T cells in healthy people across ages. PCR was performed a second time for roughly 7 to 11 cycles using a sample-barcoded 5' primer and a J-beta primer mix. TCRdb processed the 5' RACE reads anew with MiXCR; each CDR3 protein has one entry. The data show 900,000 to 950,000 distinct CDR3 sequences, just under 30% seen once. These data also formed part of another study, on T cells of mothers and their children.

The specimen sequenced was blood. The receptor source for this set is a woman aged 40-49 years in good health.

This clonotype has ten or more counts. This chain's CDR3 is CASTLGGVDTDTQYF. The CDR3 bases are TGTGCCAGCACCCTAGGGGGTGTGGACACAGATACGCAGTATTTT. The chain recombines TRBV7-9 with TRBJ2-3; possibly TRBD1 for D (6 bases). The CDR3 loop spans 15 amino acids. The germline V gene encodes CDR1 SEHNR and CDR2 FQNEAQ (reference sequence). V was shortened by 7 bases and J by 2 bases, with 16 bases between the two germline ends.

On this clonotype: Since a much larger clone is just one base distant, this may be a read error. Without the conserved terminal phenylalanine or tryptophan, this CDR3 likely stems from a read error. The chain carries TRBV25-1 and TRBJ2-3; D is unclear. From germline, CDR1 is MGHDK and CDR2 SYGVNS. The ends were cut back, 1 base at V and 1 base at J, with 9 bases in the middle. The CDR3 loop spans 15 amino acids. The CDR3 is CASSEWWQGTDTQYL. The DNA for the CDR3 is TGTGCCAGCAGTGAATGGTGGCAGGGCACAGATACGCAGTATTTG.

Notes on this clonotype: Since the CDR3 does not end with the conserved phenylalanine or tryptophan, this likely comes from a read error. The chain carries TRBV4-3 and TRBJ2-7; a possible D gene is TRBD2 (7 bases). V lost 0 bases and J 2 bases, leaving 20 bases between the germline ends. This CDR3 comprises 18 residues. Germline V gene lookup returns CDR1 LGHNA and CDR2 YSLEER. CDR3 protein: CASSQEWDSRGPPYEQYL. In nucleotides, the CDR3 is TGCGCCAGCAGCCAAGAGTGGGACTCGCGGGGGCCTCCCTACGAGCAGTACCTC.